The clone carrying this T cell receptor beta chain was counted only a few times. This specimen comes from a study of blood T cell repertoires in COVID-19. Across the study: The United States, Italy and Spain were the sources of the acute and convalescent COVID-19 samples. Sources were T cells, B-cell-depleted T cells, or PBMCs; the material itself was cDNA or gDNA.

Original processing methods: Amplifying reference gene primers gave estimates of nucleated cell counts. The assay was immunoSEQ multiplex PCR, and TCRdb's table has in-frame clones only and misses some. V and J calls and clone size are as listed in that table; D and trimming were resolved from the DNA. The data show 140,000 to 150,000 clones, roughly 78% seen once. Germline CDR1 and CDR2: SEHNR and FQNEAQ (reference sequence). V lost 2 bases to trimming and J lost 8 bases; unmatched junction nucleotides: 8. This CDR3 has 15 residues. Sequencing was performed on peripheral blood. The source is a human donor with acute or convalescent COVID-19. The donor label of this sample is uncertain. The chain uses TRBV7-9 and TRBJ1-4; TRBD1 matches 7 bases. CDR3 in amino acids: CASSLLFTGVEKLFF. Written as DNA, the CDR3 is TGTGCCAGCAGCTTACTGTTCACAGGGGTGGAAAAACTGTTTTTT.